This entry lists 25 T cell receptor beta chains sequenced from one sample in a study of PD-L1 blockade in urothelial cancer. The method was immunoSEQ multiplex PCR; TCRdb's version includes in-frame clones alone and lacks a portion of them. Of about 100,000 clones in the sample, 90% to 95% are singletons; the top ten hold 0.92%. This sample comprised PBMCs, obtained around atezolizumab (anti-PD-L1) treatment. All receptors come from a woman aged 80 or over with urothelial cancer.

CDR3 nucleotides: TGTGCCAGCTCACAGAGATCCGGGACACGTTCCCTCTCCTACGAGCAGTACTTC. Protein sequence: CASSQRSGTRSLSYEQYF. The chain has TRBV18 and TRBJ2-7, with D possibly TRBD1 on 6 matching bases. The V gene lost 4 bases and the J gene lost 0 bases, with 22 bases spanning the gap. Germline assignment: CDR1 KGHSH and CDR2 LQKENI. The CDR3 is 18 residues long.

The chain employs TRBV10-3 and TRBJ2-1; D is perhaps TRBD2 (5 bases). This CDR3 is 13 amino acids long. V lost 6 bases and J lost 7, with 13 bases in between. Germline V gene lookup returns CDR1 ENHRY and CDR2 SYGVKD. CDR3 in amino acids: CAIRVASGNEQFF. CDR3 sequence (DNA): TGTGCCATCAGGGTAGCGAGTGGGAATGAGCAGTTCTTC.

The rearrangement links TRBV7-2 to TRBJ2-7; possibly TRBD1 for D (6 bases). The CDR3 contains 14 residues. Germline CDR1 reads SGHTA; CDR2 reads FQGNSA. V was pared by 3 bases and J by 7 bases, with 16 bases between. CDR3 nucleotide sequence: TGTGCCAGCAGCTTCGGACAGTCAACTGGAGAGCAGTACTTC. The encoded protein is CASSFGQSTGEQYF.

This sequence joins TRBV4-2 and TRBJ2-7, with 7 bases aligning to TRBD2. The germline CDR1 and CDR2 sequences are LGHNA and YNFKEQ. The V gene end was trimmed by 0 bases and the J gene end by 6 bases; junction bases not matched to a gene: 8. This CDR3 has 15 residues. In DNA form, the CDR3 reads TGTGCCAGCAGCCAAGATTACAGGACTAGAGCCGAGCAGTACTTC. Translation: CASSQDYRTRAEQYF.

The chain couples TRBV19 to TRBJ1-1; D is perhaps TRBD1 (6 bases). The germline V gene has CDR1 LNHDA and CDR2 SQIVND (reference sequence). This CDR3 region has 15 residues. Trimming cost V 6 bases and J 1 base, with 15 bases left between them. CDR3 region: CASRMAGVQNTEAFF. The CDR3 DNA reads as TGTGCCAGTAGGATGGCAGGGGTCCAGAACACTGAAGCTTTCTTT.

This chain connects TRBV6-1 to TRBJ2-7; 9 bases are a match to TRBD2. V was pared by 10 bases and J by 0 bases, with 7 bases of the junction left unmatched. Germline CDR1 and CDR2: MNHNS and SASEGT. The length of the CDR3 is 14 residues. CDR3 sequence: CATRLSGSSYEQYF. Written as DNA, the CDR3 is TGTGCCACCAGACTTAGCGGGAGCTCCTACGAGCAGTACTTC.

The V gene is TRBV28, the J gene TRBJ2-7, with D possibly being TRBD2 (7 bases). The germline gives CDR1 MDHEN, CDR2 SYDVKM. The CDR3 is made up of 15 amino acids. The V and J ends lost 4 bases and 2 bases respectively, with 15 bases between them. CDR3 coding DNA: TGTGCCAGCAGTTCGGGGGGCCCTTATACCTACGAGCAGTACTTC. Translated, it gives CASSSGGPYTYEQYF.

J is TRBJ2-1 and V is TRBV19; TRBD2 matches at 12 bases. CDR1 is LNHDA, CDR2 SQIVND, per germline (reference sequence). The CDR3 length is 15 residues. J gave up 6 bases and V 6 bases, and 6 bases lay outside the gene matches. The chain's CDR3 is CASSQGLAGINEQFF. CDR3 coding DNA: TGTGCCAGTAGCCAAGGACTAGCGGGAATCAATGAGCAGTTCTTC.

This chain joins TRBV28 and TRBJ2-3; 8 bases fit TRBD2. The length of the CDR3 is 18 residues. Trimming removed 7 bases from V and 6 bases from J; junction bases left unmatched: 21. Germline CDR1 MDHEN, CDR2 SYDVKM. Written as DNA, the CDR3 is TGTGCCAGCACATTAGGACTAGCATTTTCCACACGCCTGGATACGCAGTATTTT. Translating gives CASTLGLAFSTRLDTQYF.

The J gene is TRBJ2-3, the V gene TRBV28; TRBD2 agrees at 12 bases. V was clipped by 9 bases and J by 1 base; unmatched bases: 2. The CDR3 loop spans 14 amino acids. In germline, CDR1 is MDHEN, CDR2 SYDVKM. The chain's CDR3 is CASRLAGGTDTQYF. DNA of the CDR3: TGTGCCAGTCGACTAGCGGGAGGCACAGATACGCAGTATTTT.

The chain couples TRBV9 to TRBJ2-7; D gene uncertain. Between the trimmed V and J ends, which lost 0 bases and 0 bases, there was a span of 7 bases. This CDR3 has 14 amino acids. Germline CDR1 reads SGDLS; CDR2 reads YYNGEE. In nucleotides, the CDR3 is TGTGCCAGCAGCGTAGACTACCGCTCCTACGAGCAGTACTTC. Its translation: CASSVDYRSYEQYF.

This rearrangement joins TRBV27 to TRBJ2-3; 10 nucleotides align to TRBD2. The CDR3 loop spans 17 amino acids. The V gene's germline CDR1 is MNHEY and CDR2 SMNVEV (reference sequence). Unmatched junction bases numbered 13, after V lost 5 bases and J lost 5 bases. DNA of the CDR3: TGTGCCAGCAGTAAGGGGCCTCTAGCGGGAGTTGAAGATACGCAGTATTTT. Its protein is CASSKGPLAGVEDTQYF.

In this sample, this clone turned up a few times. The rearrangement joins TRBV7-9 to TRBJ2-1; the D is unclear. The V end lost 6 bases, the J end lost 6 bases, and 12 bases lay between the germline ends. The CDR3 is 13 residues long. Germline V gene lookup returns CDR1 SEHNR and CDR2 FQNEAQ (reference sequence). The DNA of the CDR3 is TGTGCCAGCAGTTACTCCTTCGGCAATGAGCAGTTCTTC. Translating it yields CASSYSFGNEQFF.

CDR3 nucleotides: TGTGCCTGGCAGGTACAGGGGGGAAATCAGCCCCAGCATTTT. Protein sequence: CAWQVQGGNQPQHF. V and J are TRBV30 and TRBJ1-5; 8 bases fit TRBD1. Germline V gives CDR1 GTSNPN, CDR2 SVGIG (reference sequence). Losses at the gene ends were 5 bases for V and 4 bases for J; bases not matched to a gene: 7. CDR3 length equals 14 residues.

V gene TRBV2 combines with J gene TRBJ2-5; D may be TRBD2 (6 bases). Trimming removed 6 bases at V and 2 bases at J, with 10 bases between. Germline CDR1 is SNHLY and CDR2 is FYNNEI. This CDR3 spans 13 amino acids. CDR3 amino acids: CASRREQQETQYF. The CDR3 DNA sequence: TGTGCCAGCAGACGGGAGCAGCAAGAGACCCAGTACTTC. The variable domain in full, with the rest retrieved from reference TRBV2 and TRBJ2-5, is EPEVTQTPSHQVTQMGQEVILRCVPISNHLYFYWYRQILGQKVEFLVSFYNNEISEKSEIFDDQFSVERPDGSNFTLKIRSTKLEDSAMYFCASRREQQETQYFGPGTRLLVL.

This clone has more than one count but fewer than ten. The chain recombines TRBV27 with TRBJ1-4, with D tentatively TRBD1 (6 bases). V lost 6 bases and J lost 6, with 14 bases in between. CDR1 and CDR2 from the germline V gene are MNHEY and SMNVEV (reference sequence). The CDR3 contains 14 residues. Here the CDR3 reads CASSRAGAYEKLFF. The DNA for the CDR3 is TGTGCCAGCAGCCGAGCAGGGGCTTATGAAAAACTGTTTTTT.

V gene TRBV28 combines with J gene TRBJ1-5, with 8 bases matching TRBD1. Germline values: CDR1 MDHEN, CDR2 SYDVKM. This CDR3 is built from 13 residues. V was pared by 8 bases and J by 4 bases, with 4 bases of the junction left unmatched. In nucleotides, the CDR3 is TGTGCCAGCCGGGACAGGAGGAATCAGCCCCAGCATTTT. Its protein is CASRDRRNQPQHF.

V usage is TRBV27 and J usage is TRBJ2-7, with 11 bases that match TRBD2. This CDR3 has 15 amino acids. The V gene's germline CDR1 is MNHEY and CDR2 SMNVEV (reference sequence). J lost 3 bases, V lost 3 bases, and 4 bases had no gene match. The CDR3 DNA sequence: TGTGCCAGCAGTTTCCGACTAGCGGGAAGCTACGAGCAGTACTTC. Amino acids: CASSFRLAGSYEQYF.

CDR3 nucleotides: TGTGCCTGGAGAGAGGGCAAAGAGCAGTACTTC. This codes for CAWREGKEQYF. The genes are TRBV30 and TRBJ2-7, with D perhaps TRBD2 (5 bases). The CDR3 covers 11 residues. Germline V gives CDR1 GTSNPN, CDR2 SVGIG (reference sequence). Trimming took 3 bases from V and 7 from J, leaving 10 bases between them.

This clone was seen just once. The J gene is TRBJ1-2, the V gene TRBV6-7, with D unclear. TRBV6-7 is classed as an ORF, of uncertain function. The length of the CDR3 is 11 residues. V was shortened by 7 bases and J by 0 bases, with 3 bases between the two germline ends. The CDR3 spells CASTANYGYTF. The CDR3 nucleotides read TGTGCCAGCACAGCTAACTATGGCTACACCTTC.

The rearrangement links TRBV5-5 to TRBJ2-5, with no clear D. CDR3 length: 13 residues. The V gene lost 5 bases and the J gene lost 2 bases, with 10 bases spanning the gap. CDR1 SGHKS and CDR2 YYEKEE come from the germline V gene (reference sequence). In DNA form, the CDR3 reads TGTGCCAGCAGACCCGGTGCTCAAGAGACCCAGTACTTC. Amino acids: CASRPGAQETQYF.

The chain is built from TRBV30 and TRBJ2-1; 11 bases line up with TRBD2. Trimming at V came to 2 bases and at J to 2 bases, leaving 2 bases not matched to a gene. This CDR3 spans 15 amino acids. Germline V gene data show CDR1 as GTSNPN and CDR2 as SVGIG (reference sequence). The DNA of the CDR3 is TGTGCCTGGAGTCTGACTAGCGGGGCCTACAATGAGCAGTTCTTC. Translating it yields CAWSLTSGAYNEQFF. Based on the CDR3 plus reference TRBV30 and TRBJ2-1, the full variable domain is SQTIHQWPATLVQPVGSPLSLECTVEGTSNPNLYWYRQAAGRGLQLLFYSVGIGQISSEVPQNLSASRPQDRQFILSSKKLLLSDSGFYLCAWSLTSGAYNEQFFGPGTRLTVL.

The rearrangement links TRBV9 to TRBJ2-2; a possible D gene is TRBD2 (6 bases). The CDR3 spans 15 residues. The germline CDR1 and CDR2 sequences are SGDLS and YYNGEE. V was shortened by 0 bases and J by 5 bases, with 11 bases between the two germline ends. As DNA, the CDR3 is TGTGCCAGCAGCGTAGGGACTACGAGTACCGGGGAGCTGTTTTTT. Protein product: CASSVGTTSTGELFF.

The gene calls are TRBV6-5 and TRBJ1-2; a weak D match, TRBD1 (5 bases). V lost 0 bases to trimming and J lost 8 bases, with 13 bases between them. The CDR3 loop spans 14 amino acids. Germline CDR1 reads MNHEY; CDR2 reads SVGAGI. DNA of the CDR3: TGTGCCAGCAGTTACTCGATGGCGGGGGGGGGCTACACCTTC. It translates to CASSYSMAGGGYTF.

The chain joins TRBV12-5 to TRBJ1-1; 8 bases map to TRBD1. V shed 2 bases and J 6 bases; nucleotides not matched to a gene: 8. Germline-derived CDR1 and CDR2 are LGHNT and FRNRAP. This CDR3 contains 15 residues. Here the CDR3 reads CASGLSGTGTAEAFF. The CDR3, as DNA: TGTGCTAGTGGTTTGTCCGGGACAGGTACCGCTGAAGCTTTCTTT.